The 21 T cell receptor beta chains below were found in one sample sequenced in a study of T cell responses to AZD1222 COVID-19 vaccine (dated by TCRdb to 2020 to 2023). Taken with the paper, the label for time point translates to: about 28 days (+/-7) after the second vaccine dose. The library was obtained by the immunoSEQ multiplex PCR assay. TCRdb obtained this table from immuneACCESS and retained in-frame rearrangements with V and J assigned. These tables miss some clones; where compared with another copy, unresolved V genes account for less than half of the shortfall, and the remainder is unexplained. This sample is represented by approximately 110,000 clones; 87% of them were singletons. About 2.5% of the sample goes to the ten largest clones. The material was peripheral blood, obtained 28 days after the second AZD1222 dose. The receptors originated from an adult who received the AZD1222 COVID-19 vaccine.

This sequence joins TRBV6-5 and TRBJ1-1; no clear D gene. The V end lost 8 bases, the J end lost 8 bases, and 15 bases lay between the germline ends. CDR3 size: 12 residues. Germline-derived CDR1 and CDR2 are MNHEY and SVGAGI. This CDR3 is CASGPIESEAFF. CDR3 coding DNA: TGTGCCAGCGGGCCTATCGAGTCCGAAGCTTTCTTT.

The chain is built from TRBV19 and TRBJ2-4; D unclear. The V gene lost 8 bases and the J gene lost 1 base, with 12 bases spanning the gap. This CDR3 comprises 14 residues. Germline assignment: CDR1 LNHDA and CDR2 SQIVND (reference sequence). Here the CDR3 DNA reads TGTGCCAGTCTGGAACCTACGGCCAAAAACATTCAGTACTTC. It yields the protein CASLEPTAKNIQYF.

This clone was detected once. The rearrangement links TRBV18 to TRBJ2-7; weak D call: TRBD2 (5 bases). Germline CDR1 reads KGHSH; CDR2 reads LQKENI. Trimming cost V 2 bases and J 2 bases, with 10 bases left between them. This CDR3 comprises 14 residues. Here the CDR3 DNA reads TGTGCCAGCTCACCAACGGGGTCTCCCTACGAGCAGTACTTC. It encodes CASSPTGSPYEQYF.

The chain couples TRBV7-2 to TRBJ1-1, with TRBD1 matching over 9 bases. Germline V gene data show CDR1 as SGHTA and CDR2 as FQGNSA. V dropped 11 bases and J dropped 5; count of bases not matched to a gene: 9. CDR3 length: 13 amino acids. CDR3 residues: CAGRDRVATEAFF. The CDR3 DNA reads TGTGCCGGGCGGGACAGGGTAGCAACTGAAGCTTTCTTT.

The genes are TRBV24-1 and TRBJ2-1; D remains ambiguous. Germline loops: CDR1 KGHDR, CDR2 SFDVKD. The CDR3 contains 12 residues. V was trimmed by 9 bases and J by 5 bases, leaving 10 bases between them. The CDR3 sequence is CATLTGDNEQFF. The CDR3 nucleotides read TGTGCCACCCTGACTGGAGACAATGAGCAGTTCTTC.

CDR3 in amino acids: CSVEGQGADTEAFF. The CDR3 nucleotides are TGCAGCGTTGAGGGACAGGGGGCCGACACTGAAGCTTTCTTT. The chain uses TRBV29-1 and TRBJ1-1; 12 bases line up with TRBD1. The V gene end was trimmed by 3 bases and the J gene end by 3 bases; junction bases not matched to a gene: 2. This CDR3 has 14 amino acids. The germline gives CDR1 SQVTM, CDR2 ANQGSEA.

This sequence joins TRBV7-3 and TRBJ2-2; no firm D call. CDR1 and CDR2 (germline): SGHTA, FQGTGA. Between the trimmed V and J ends, which lost 6 bases and 4 bases, there was a span of 9 bases. The CDR3 runs to 13 residues. In DNA, the CDR3 is TGTGCCAGCAGTTCAGGATTCACCGGGGAGCTGTTTTTT. Protein: CASSSGFTGELFF. The complete variable domain, with remaining parts taken from reference TRBV7-3 and TRBJ2-2, reads GAGVSQTPSNKVTEKGKYVELRCDPISGHTALYWYRQSLGQGPEFLIYFQGTGAADDSGLPNDRFFAVRPEGSVSTLKIQRTERGDSAVYLCASSSGFTGELFFGEGSRLTVL.

V is TRBV2 and J is TRBJ2-1; 9 bases are a match to TRBD2. After removal of 8 bases from V and 8 bases from J, the junction contained 25 bases not matched to a gene. Germline-derived CDR1 and CDR2 are SNHLY and FYNNEI. This CDR3 has 19 amino acids. The CDR3: CASGEVRGVRGGRADEQFF. The DNA for the CDR3 is TGTGCCAGCGGGGAAGTACGGGGCGTCCGTGGCGGGAGGGCCGATGAGCAGTTCTTC. Full variable domain (missing parts from reference TRBV2 and TRBJ2-1): EPEVTQTPSHQVTQMGQEVILRCVPISNHLYFYWYRQILGQKVEFLVSFYNNEISEKSEIFDDQFSVERPDGSNFTLKIRSTKLEDSAMYFCASGEVRGVRGGRADEQFFGPGTRLTVL.

V and J are TRBV27 and TRBJ2-7; 10 bases line up with TRBD1. This CDR3 is 15 amino acids long. The trim removed 2 bases at V and 0 bases at J, leaving 1 base unmatched. From germline, CDR1 is MNHEY and CDR2 SMNVEV (reference sequence). The CDR3 DNA reads TGTGCCAGCAGTTTAGGGACAGGGGTCTCCTACGAGCAGTACTTC. Amino acids: CASSLGTGVSYEQYF.

The chain links TRBV5-1 to TRBJ1-2; 8 nucleotides match TRBD1. Germline assignment: CDR1 SGHRS and CDR2 YFSETQ. J lost 7 bases, V lost 4 bases, and 9 bases had no gene match. The CDR3 has 14 amino acids. CDR3: CASSRIGQGSGYTF. Here the CDR3 DNA reads TGCGCCAGCAGCCGCATAGGACAGGGATCTGGCTACACCTTC.

The chain is built from TRBV6-5 and TRBJ1-5, with a weak D call TRBD1 (5 bases). Germline V gene sequence: CDR1 MNHEY, CDR2 SVGAGI. Between the trimmed V and J ends, which lost 4 bases and 6 bases, there was a span of 19 bases. The CDR3 extends over 16 amino acids. The CDR3 reads CASSSGRGIKGQPQHF. CDR3 nucleotide sequence: TGTGCCAGCAGTTCAGGGAGGGGTATTAAAGGTCAGCCCCAGCATTTT.

The V gene is TRBV6-2 or TRBV6-3, the J gene TRBJ1-5; unclear D gene. Trimming removed 7 bases from V and 0 bases from J, with 19 bases in between. The CDR3 contains 17 residues. Germline values: CDR1 MNHEY, CDR2 SVGEGT. CDR3 residues: CASTPTVVSHSNQPQHF. The CDR3, as DNA: TGTGCCAGCACCCCTACAGTAGTCTCTCATAGCAATCAGCCCCAGCATTTT.

In its sample, this clone was seen once. The CDR3 loop reads CANFSDSNQPQHF. The DNA of the CDR3 is TGCGCCAATTTTTCAGATAGCAATCAGCCCCAGCATTTT. The chain uses TRBV10-1 and TRBJ1-5; D gene uncertain. Germline V gene lookup returns CDR1 WNHNN and CDR2 SYGVQD (reference sequence). Between the trimmed V and J ends, which lost 10 bases and 0 bases, there was a span of 10 bases. The CDR3 spans 13 residues.

The chain carries TRBV27 and TRBJ1-2; no reliable D call. Germline loops: CDR1 MNHEY, CDR2 SMNVEV (reference sequence). This CDR3 region has 13 residues. V shed 3 bases and J shed 1 base, with 6 bases lying between them. In DNA, the CDR3 is TGTGCCAGCAGTTTTAAAGTTAACTATGGCTACACCTTC. It codes for CASSFKVNYGYTF.

The gene calls are TRBV4-1 and TRBJ1-4, with D perhaps matching TRBD1 (5 bases). The CDR3 is made up of 15 amino acids. The germline V gene encodes CDR1 MGHRA and CDR2 YSYEKL. The V end was cut by 0 bases, the J end by 4 bases, with 9 bases between. CDR3 loop: CASSQDWGINEKLFF. CDR3 in DNA: TGCGCCAGCAGCCAAGATTGGGGGATTAATGAAAAACTGTTTTTT.

The chain recombines TRBV3-1 (or the pseudogene TRBV3-2) with TRBJ1-1, with D tentatively TRBD1 (5 bases). Germline V gives CDR1 LGHDT, CDR2 YNNKEL (reference sequence). This CDR3 spans 14 amino acids. Trimming took 0 bases from V and 5 from J, leaving 10 bases between them. The CDR3 DNA is TGTGCCAGCAGCCAAGAGGGACGGATTACTGAAGCTTTCTTT. Translated: CASSQEGRITEAFF.

The sample holds one count of this clone. V is TRBV28 and J is TRBJ1-4; TRBD1 is a possible D gene (6 bases). The CDR3 has 16 amino acids. The germline V gene encodes CDR1 MDHEN and CDR2 SYDVKM. Deletions cut 5 bases from V and 2 bases from J, with 15 bases between. Written as DNA, the CDR3 is TGTGCCAGCAGTCTTAATACAGGGTCGACTAATGAAAAACTGTTTTTT. This codes for CASSLNTGSTNEKLFF.

V usage is TRBV12-5 and J usage is TRBJ2-7, with D perhaps TRBD2 (5 bases). Germline V gene lookup returns CDR1 LGHNT and CDR2 FRNRAP. The CDR3 is 15 amino acids. V was clipped by 4 bases and J by 3 bases, with 16 bases between them. Here the CDR3 DNA reads TGTGCTAGTGGTTATCAGCGTCTGACTATCTACGAGCAGTACTTC. This sequence encodes CASGYQRLTIYEQYF.

This sequence joins TRBV6-5 and TRBJ2-7; weak D call: TRBD1 (7 bases). Germline values: CDR1 MNHEY, CDR2 SVGAGI. Trimming removed 6 bases at V and 2 bases at J, with 17 bases between. There are 15 residues in the CDR3. CDR3 loop: CASSPDRAGPYEQYF. CDR3 bases: TGTGCCAGCAGCCCCGACAGGGCGGGACCCTACGAGCAGTACTTC.

CDR3 residues: CASAAPLRGGPKDPNYGYTF. CDR3 DNA sequence: TGTGCCAGCGCGGCTCCGCTAAGGGGGGGGCCGAAAGACCCTAACTATGGCTACACCTTC. This chain connects TRBV5-4 to TRBJ1-2; tentatively, D is TRBD1 (6 bases). The CDR3 has 20 amino acids. Trimming stripped 7 bases from V and 0 bases from J, with 31 bases between. The germline V gene has CDR1 SGHNT and CDR2 YYREEE (reference sequence).

The chain is built from TRBV3-1 (or the pseudogene TRBV3-2) and TRBJ1-3; D unresolved. This CDR3 spans 15 amino acids. Trimming removed 0 bases at V and 0 bases at J, with 6 bases between. Germline V CDR1 and CDR2: LGHDT, YNNKEL (reference sequence). This chain's CDR3 is CASSQDLSSGNTIYF. The CDR3 DNA is TGTGCCAGCAGCCAAGATCTAAGCTCTGGAAACACCATATATTTT.